This TCR beta chain was profiled in a study of blood T cells in healthy people across ages. Study summary: Template switching picked up about one barcoded beta molecule for each two T cells.

Using a J-beta primer mix together with a sample-barcoded 5' primer, a second PCR was run for about 7 to 12 cycles. The template-switch adaptor was a 5' adaptor with 12 random nucleotides. It tagged each cDNA molecule. MiXCR, applied by TCRdb to the 5' RACE reads, yields one record per CDR3 protein. The repertoire consists of roughly 560,000 distinct CDR3 sequences, with more than 20% occurring once and the leading ten covering around 10%. V was clipped by 7 bases and J by 6 bases, with 21 bases between them. Per the germline V gene, CDR1 is SEHNR and CDR2 is FQNEAQ (reference sequence). The CDR3 loop spans 16 amino acids. This clonotype was seen only a few times. In addition, the sample was reused for a study of T cells of mothers and their children.

The gene calls are TRBV7-9 and TRBJ1-4; D may be TRBD1 (6 bases). The receptor was derived from a boy aged 10-17 years in good health. The sample taken for sequencing was blood. The chain's CDR3 is CASTIFPTGTDEKLFF. DNA for the CDR3: TGTGCCAGCACCATCTTCCCCACAGGGACGGATGAAAAACTGTTTTTT.